This TCR beta chain was sequenced during a study of blood T cell repertoires in COVID-19. The repertoire was sequenced with immunoSEQ multiplex PCR; TCRdb's copy has only in-frame clones and lacks some. The repertoire holds fewer than 300,000 clones, with over 70% as singletons. The length of the CDR3 is 16 residues. Trimming removed 0 bases from V and 5 bases from J; junction bases left unmatched: 6. Germline V gives CDR1 PRHDT, CDR2 FYEKMQ (reference sequence). This clone has just a few counts. The specimen sequenced was peripheral blood. The source of this sequence is a woman aged 80 or older with acute or convalescent COVID-19. This rearrangement joins TRBV13 to TRBJ2-5; 10 bases fit TRBD2. The CDR3 spells CASSLGASGSGETQYF. CDR3 nucleotide sequence: TGTGCCAGCAGCTTAGGGGCTAGCGGGAGTGGGGAGACCCAGTACTTC.